A single sample is the source of the 13 T cell receptor beta chains below, sequenced in a study of T cell responses to AZD1222 COVID-19 vaccine. Profiled with immunoSEQ multiplex PCR; TCRdb holds only in-frame clones, not every one. This sample has under 200,000 clones, with about 94% found just once. The sample consisted of peripheral blood, taken on day 0 of AZD1222 vaccination. These receptors originate from an adult in good health.

The rearrangement links TRBV7-2 to TRBJ2-3, with TRBD2 as a possible D gene (6 bases). Germline CDR1 SGHTA, CDR2 FQGNSA. V was trimmed by 4 bases and J by 5 bases, leaving 22 bases between them. The CDR3 is made up of 17 amino acids. The CDR3 nucleotides read TGTGCCAGCAGCTCCCGGGAGAGGGCTAGGGGAAGAGATACGCAGTATTTT. Protein product: CASSSRERARGRDTQYF.

The chain recombines TRBV18 with TRBJ2-1; TRBD2 agrees at 9 bases. The CDR3 is made up of 16 amino acids. CDR1 KGHSH and CDR2 LQKENI come from the germline V gene. V shed 0 bases and J 8 bases; nucleotides not matched to a gene: 8. CDR3 coding DNA: TGTGCCAGCTCACCACCGAGTAGCGGGAGTTATTATGAGCAGTTCTTC. The encoded protein is CASSPPSSGSYYEQFF. Full variable domain (missing parts from reference TRBV18 and TRBJ2-1): NAGVMQNPRHLVRRRGQEARLRCSPMKGHSHVYWYRQLPEEGLKFMVYLQKENIIDESGMPKERFSAEFPKEGPSILRIQQVVRGDSAAYFCASSPPSSGSYYEQFFGPGTRLTVL.

The chain couples TRBV3-1 (or the pseudogene TRBV3-2) to TRBJ2-4, with D perhaps matching TRBD1 (6 bases). CDR1 and CDR2 (germline): LGHDT, YNNKEL (reference sequence). The CDR3 extends over 13 amino acids. V dropped 0 bases and J dropped 7 bases, with 7 bases sitting between them. In nucleotides, the CDR3 is TGTGCCAGCAGCCAAGACAGGGGTAACATTCAGTACTTC. It specifies CASSQDRGNIQYF.

V and J are TRBV6-5 and TRBJ1-3; D gene unclear. The CDR3 length is 13 residues. Trimming shortened V by 8 bases and J by 9 bases, and 17 bases separated the two germline ends. CDR1 and CDR2 from the germline V gene are MNHEY and SVGAGI. The CDR3 sequence: CASRLIGMGTIYF. The CDR3 DNA reads TGTGCCAGCCGGCTAATAGGTATGGGCACCATATATTTT.

V and J are TRBV10-3 and TRBJ2-1; 8 bases agree with TRBD1. The V gene's germline CDR1 is ENHRY and CDR2 SYGVKD. The CDR3 spans 16 residues. The J segment lost 5 bases and the V segment lost 3 bases, leaving 9 bases of the junction unmatched. CDR3 region: CAISEFLKQGDNEQFF. The CDR3 region has the DNA TGTGCCATCAGTGAATTCTTGAAACAGGGGGACAATGAGCAGTTCTTC.

This sequence joins TRBV11-2 and TRBJ2-3; 14 positions agree with TRBD2. Germline loops: CDR1 SGHAT, CDR2 FQNNGV. The CDR3 contains 17 residues. V was clipped by 5 bases and J by 0 bases; unmatched bases: 4. This chain's CDR3 is CASSGRTSGGSTDTQYF. The CDR3 DNA sequence: TGTGCCAGCAGCGGACGGACTAGCGGGGGGAGCACAGATACGCAGTATTTT.

This clone has only a few counts. This sequence joins TRBV19 and TRBJ1-1; possible D gene TRBD1, 5 bases. This CDR3 is 13 amino acids long. CDR1 is LNHDA and CDR2 is SQIVND in the germline V gene (reference sequence). V gave up 2 bases and J gave up 3 bases, with 7 bases separating them. CDR3 sequence (DNA): TGTGCCAGTAGTATACGGGGGGACACTGAAGCTTTCTTT. This codes for CASSIRGDTEAFF.

The genes are TRBV5-1 and TRBJ2-5, with 12 nucleotides matching TRBD2. The CDR3 is 19 amino acids. The trim removed 4 bases at V and 2 bases at J, leaving 15 bases unmatched. Germline V gives CDR1 SGHRS, CDR2 YFSETQ. This CDR3 reads CASSHNSRLAGAGQETQYF. CDR3 nucleotides: TGCGCCAGCAGCCACAACTCCCGACTAGCGGGAGCTGGGCAAGAGACCCAGTACTTC.

The chain couples TRBV7-2 to TRBJ2-2; 10 bases map to TRBD1. Germline lookup yields CDR1 SGHTA and CDR2 FQGNSA. V gave up 5 bases and J gave up 0 bases; unmatched junction bases: 9. The CDR3 spans 18 residues. DNA of the CDR3: TGTGCCAGCAGCAACTTTGGACAGGGGGTGGCGAACACCGGGGAGCTGTTTTTT. As protein: CASSNFGQGVANTGELFF.

The V call is TRBV6-2 or TRBV6-3, the J call TRBJ1-1, with D possibly matching TRBD1 (6 bases). V lost 6 bases and J 0 bases, leaving 11 bases between the germline ends. In germline, CDR1 is MNHEY, CDR2 SVGEGT. The CDR3 is 14 amino acids. For the CDR3, the DNA is TGTGCCAGCAGCCAGGCAGGGGTGAACACTGAAGCTTTCTTT. Its translation: CASSQAGVNTEAFF.

The table lists this clone with a count of one. This sequence joins TRBV6-2 or TRBV6-3 and TRBJ2-2; 14 bases line up with TRBD2. Germline V CDR1 and CDR2: MNHEY, SVGEGT. The CDR3 consists of 18 residues. The trim removed 4 bases at V and 5 bases at J, leaving 9 bases unmatched. The CDR3 reads CASSSLTSGRARTGELFF. The CDR3 DNA reads as TGTGCCAGCAGTTCATTGACTAGCGGGAGGGCCCGAACCGGGGAGCTGTTTTTT.

The CDR3 coding sequence is TGTGCCAGCATTCGGACCCCAGGGGGGGTCGATGAGCAGTTCTTC. This encodes CASIRTPGGVDEQFF. The chain uses TRBV2 and TRBJ2-1; possibly TRBD1 or TRBD2 for D (7 bases each). The V end lost 7 bases, the J end lost 8 bases, and 21 bases lay between the germline ends. Per the germline V gene, CDR1 is SNHLY and CDR2 is FYNNEI. CDR3 length: 15 residues.

This chain uses TRBV7-9 with TRBJ1-1; TRBD1 matches at 9 bases. J was trimmed by 4 bases and V by 5 bases; bases with no gene match: 8. The CDR3 covers 15 residues. Germline-derived CDR1 and CDR2 are SEHNR and FQNEAQ (reference sequence). The CDR3 is CASSETGGSRTEAFF. The CDR3 DNA reads as TGTGCCAGCAGCGAGACAGGGGGGTCACGCACTGAAGCTTTCTTT.